The present TCR beta chain was sequenced within a study of control samples from healthy donors and cancer patients. Germline V gene data show CDR1 as LGHNA and CDR2 as YNFKEQ. The V end was cut by 7 bases, the J end by 3 bases, with 9 bases between. This CDR3 region has 12 residues. This clone was found once. TCRdb's table, derived via immunoSEQ multiplex PCR, lists solely in-frame clones and lacks some. The repertoire holds some 130,000 clones, with under 95% as singletons. The sequencing sample was made of PBMCs. This chain links TRBV4-2 with TRBJ1-1, with D hard to call. This clonotype originated in a middle-aged man with head and neck cancer. The CDR3 loop reads CASTLPDTEAFF. CDR3 in DNA: TGTGCCAGCACTCTACCAGACACTGAAGCTTTCTTT.